The T cell receptor beta chain under discussion was sequenced for a study of blood T cell repertoires in COVID-19. Looking at the study overall: Italy, Spain and the United States were the sources of the convalescent and acute COVID-19 samples. In each case, the material was cDNA or gDNA derived from T cells, B-cell-depleted T cells, or PBMCs.

Authors' processing steps: How many nucleated cells were present was estimated from reference gene primer amplification. Produced via immunoSEQ multiplex PCR; TCRdb's table is partial and in-frame only. V and J calls and clone size are given by that table; D and trimming were obtained from the DNA. The sample lists tens of thousands of clones; 68% were seen once. CDR1 is SGHNT, CDR2 YYREEE, per germline (reference sequence). CDR3 size: 13 residues. V lost 3 bases to trimming and J lost 5 bases; unmatched junction nucleotides: 5. The TCR was taken from a woman in her 70s with acute or convalescent COVID-19. The sample comprised peripheral blood. The chain uses TRBV5-4 and TRBJ2-7, with 7 bases identical to TRBD1. CDR3 region: CASSWQGGNEQYF. CDR3 coding DNA: TGTGCCAGCAGCTGGCAAGGGGGCAACGAGCAGTACTTC.